The rows below give T cell receptor beta chains drawn from one sample of a study of T cell responses to AZD1222 COVID-19 vaccine. Using immunoSEQ multiplex PCR, the repertoire was profiled, and TCRdb retains in-frame clones only, with some absent. The sample has under 150,000 clones, about 89% seen once. The sequencing here drew on peripheral blood, taken on day 0 of MenACWY control vaccination. The receptors were gathered from an adult in good health. CDR3s include the opening cysteine and the closing phenylalanine or tryptophan. A D gene is named only where the DNA matches it firmly. Expanded clones get a size class; other rows say once, few or many, or leave the size out.

>medium-sized|TRBV2|.|TRBJ2-2
TGTGCCAGCAGTATGGGACTTACGAACACCGGGGAGCTGTTTTTT
CASSMGLTNTGELFF
>.|TRBV18|.|TRBJ2-3
TGTGCCAGCTCACCACCGGGGGAGAAAAGCACAGATACGCAGTATTTT
CASSPPGEKSTDTQYF
>.|TRBV10-1|.|TRBJ2-7
TGCGCCAGCAGTCCGACTACTTTGACTTCCTACGAGCAGTACTTC
CASSPTTLTSYEQYF
>.|TRBV6-4|TRBD1|TRBJ1-1
TGTGCCAGCAGCGAAACCGGGACAGGGTCACGCGCTTTCTTT
CASSETGTGSRAFF
>.|TRBV7-9|.|TRBJ1-5
TGTGCCAGCAGCTTAGTAGGGGAGCAGCCCCAGCATTTT
CASSLVGEQPQHF
>.|TRBV5-1|TRBD2|TRBJ2-7
TGCGCCAGCAGCAGGCCGGGACTAGCGGGAGTCTACGAGCAGTACTTC
CASSRPGLAGVYEQYF
>once|TRBV10-2|.|TRBJ2-7
TGCGCCAGCAGTGAGAGTAGGAGGGGGCCCTTGGGCAGCTCCTACGAGCAGTACTTC
CASSESRRGPLGSSYEQYF
>.|TRBV6-5|.|TRBJ2-3
TGTGCCAGCAGAGTAACAGACGGGGCAGATACGCAGTATTTT
CASRVTDGADTQYF
>.|TRBV2|.|TRBJ1-1
TGTGCCAGCACCGCAAACAGGGAAGTGACTGAAGCTTTCTTT
CASTANREVTEAFF
>.|TRBV7-9|TRBD2|TRBJ2-2
TGTGCCAGCAGCTTCACGGGAGGGACCGGGGAGCTGTTTTTT
CASSFTGGTGELFF
>.|TRBV6-5|.|TRBJ1-1
TGTGCCAGCAGTACAGGGTTCCGCACTGAAGCTTTCTTT
CASSTGFRTEAFF
>.|TRBV7-9|.|TRBJ2-5
TGTGCCAGCAGCTCTAATTCATTGGAGACCCAGTACTTC
CASSSNSLETQYF
>.|TRBV11-3|.|TRBJ2-2
TGTGCCAGCGGGTCGGAGAACACCGGGGAGCTGTTTTTT
CASGSENTGELFF
>.|TRBV18|.|TRBJ1-6
TGTGCCAGCTCACCCTCGGCAGCTCCGTTGGCACCCCTCCACTTT
CASSPSAAPLAPLHF
>.|TRBV6-2/TRBV6-3|.|TRBJ1-6
TGTGCCAGCAGTCCCGGGACACAACCCCTCCACTTT
CASSPGTQPLHF
>few|TRBV3-1/TRBV3-2|.|TRBJ2-7
TGTGCCAGCAGCCAATGGACAAAACAACGGGAGCAGTACTTC
CASSQWTKQREQYF
>.|TRBV6-5|.|TRBJ2-1
TGTGCCACCAACGGGGCGTACAGATCCTACAATGAGCAGTTCTTC
CATNGAYRSYNEQFF
>.|TRBV6-5|.|TRBJ1-6
TGTGCCAGCAGTTACTCGACGGGTTTTGGGGAATTCACCCTCCACTTT
CASSYSTGFGEFTLHF
>.|TRBV2|.|TRBJ1-1
TGTGCCAGCAGTGAATCGCCGAACACTGAAGCTTTCTTT
CASSESPNTEAFF
>.|TRBV5-1|.|TRBJ1-1
TGCGCCAGCAGCTTGGAGTACAGCTCCAACACTGAAGCTTTCTTT
CASSLEYSSNTEAFF
>once|TRBV7-9|.|TRBJ2-7
TGTGCCAGCAGCCTCACCTACGAGCAGTACTTC
CASSLTYEQYF
>.|TRBV7-9|.|TRBJ2-5
TGTGCCAGCAGCTTGGGGGGGCGCGAAGAGACCCAGTACTTC
CASSLGGREETQYF
>.|TRBV19|TRBD1|TRBJ1-5
TGTGCCAGTACCGGGACAGGGGGCGGACAGCCCCAGCATTTT
CASTGTGGGQPQHF
>.|TRBV11-3|.|TRBJ2-7
TGTGCCAGCAGCGTGCTGACAGACTCCTACGAGCAGTACTTC
CASSVLTDSYEQYF
>.|TRBV10-3|.|TRBJ1-1
TGTGCCATCAGTGAGTCGCGGCCCTCAAAGGAAGCTTTCTTT
CAISESRPSKEAFF
>.|TRBV7-2|TRBD1|TRBJ1-2
TGTGCCAGCAGCTCTATACAGGGGGGTCTTTTCGGCTACACCTTC
CASSSIQGGLFGYTF
>.|TRBV7-9|.|TRBJ1-5
TGTGCCAGCAGCTTAGCCGGGCCACAGCCCCAGCATTTT
CASSLAGPQPQHF
>.|TRBV10-2|TRBD2|TRBJ2-7
TGCGCCAGCAGTGAGTCGACTTTCGCTAGCGGGACCACCTACGAGCAGTACTTC
CASSESTFASGTTYEQYF
>once|TRBV5-1|TRBD1|TRBJ1-1
TGCGCCAGCAGTGATGAACGGGGACAGGGGTATGGCACTGAAGCTTTCTTT
CASSDERGQGYGTEAFF
>.|TRBV5-1|.|TRBJ2-7
TGCGCCAGCAGCTTGGCACTGCCAACCTACGAGCAGTACTTC
CASSLALPTYEQYF
>.|TRBV6-5|TRBD2|TRBJ2-5
TGTGCCAGCGCGGGGGGGGCAGAGACCCAGTACTTC
CASAGGAETQYF
>once|TRBV5-1|TRBD2|TRBJ2-7
TGCGCCAGCAGCTTAGGGACTAGCGGGCCCTACGAGCAGTACTTC
CASSLGTSGPYEQYF
>.|TRBV12-5|TRBD2|TRBJ2-1
TGTGCTAGTGGTTTCGCAGCTAGCGGGGCGGGCAATGAGCAGTTCTTC
CASGFAASGAGNEQFF
>.|TRBV7-9|.|TRBJ2-7
TGTGCCAGCAGTCGAACAGCGACATCGGACGAGCAGTACTTC
CASSRTATSDEQYF
>.|TRBV11-3|.|TRBJ1-5
TGTGCCAGCAGCTTAGAGGAGGGACAGCCCCAGCATTTT
CASSLEEGQPQHF
>few|TRBV18|TRBD2|TRBJ2-7
TGTGCCAGCTCACCATCGACTAGCGGGAGTATTTACGAGCAGTACTTC
CASSPSTSGSIYEQYF
>.|TRBV5-5|.|TRBJ2-1
TGTGCCAGCAGCTTCACTTTTGAGCAGTTCTTC
CASSFTFEQFF
>.|TRBV5-1|TRBD2|TRBJ2-7
TGCGCCAGCAGCTTCCCCGGGGGGAAACGCTACGAGCAGTACTTC
CASSFPGGKRYEQYF
>.|TRBV19|TRBD1|TRBJ1-5
TGTGCCAGTAGAATCTGGGGACAGGGAGATCAGCCCCAGCATTTT
CASRIWGQGDQPQHF
>.|TRBV5-1|TRBD2|TRBJ2-5
TGCGCCAGCAGCTTGGAACTAGCGGGAGAGGTCCACTTC
CASSLELAGEVHF
>.|TRBV7-8|.|TRBJ1-1
TGTGCCAGCAGCTCCCCGGCCCCCGGACAGAGCACTGAAGCTTTCTTT
CASSSPAPGQSTEAFF
>.|TRBV6-6|.|TRBJ1-1
TGTGCCAGCAGTCCACACAGGCCGAACACTGAAGCTTTCTTT
CASSPHRPNTEAFF
>.|TRBV11-3|.|TRBJ2-4
TGTGCCAGCCGGGGTCTAGCCAAAAACATTCAGTACTTC
CASRGLAKNIQYF
>.|TRBV10-3|TRBD1|TRBJ2-5
TGTGCCACCGGAGACAGGGTTGGAGAGACCCAGTACTTC
CATGDRVGETQYF
>once|TRBV7-2|TRBD1|TRBJ2-7
TGTGCCAGCAGCGTATTCGGTGGCAGGGGGCAATACGAGCAGTACTTC
CASSVFGGRGQYEQYF
>.|TRBV10-3|.|TRBJ2-1
TGTGCCATCAGCGGGGGACGAAGCTCCTACAATGAGCAGTTCTTC
CAISGGRSSYNEQFF
>.|TRBV5-1|.|TRBJ1-5
TGCGCCAGCAGCCGGACATCCCATAGCAATCAGCCCCAGCATTTT
CASSRTSHSNQPQHF
>few|TRBV5-8|.|TRBJ2-2
TGTGCCAGCAGGGATACGGGACTGCTGAGTACGAACACCGGGGAGCTGTTTTTT
CASRDTGLLSTNTGELFF
>.|TRBV11-2|.|TRBJ2-7
TGTGCCAGCAGCGAAAGACAGGTTCAGACCTACGAGCAGTACTTC
CASSERQVQTYEQYF
>.|TRBV7-9|.|TRBJ1-2
TGTGCCAGCAGCCCCGGGGGTAGGGAAGGAGATGGCTACACCTTC
CASSPGGREGDGYTF
>.|TRBV12-3/TRBV12-4|TRBD1|TRBJ2-7
TGTGCCAGCACCGGCCGGGACAGGTACGAGCAGTACTTC
CASTGRDRYEQYF
>.|TRBV10-2|TRBD1|TRBJ1-2
TGCGCCAGCCACGATATGAACAGGGGAACCTATGGCTACACCTTC
CASHDMNRGTYGYTF
>.|TRBV4-1|.|TRBJ1-1
TGCGCCAGCAGCCAAGAGCCCGTGGGGAACACTGAAGCTTTCTTT
CASSQEPVGNTEAFF